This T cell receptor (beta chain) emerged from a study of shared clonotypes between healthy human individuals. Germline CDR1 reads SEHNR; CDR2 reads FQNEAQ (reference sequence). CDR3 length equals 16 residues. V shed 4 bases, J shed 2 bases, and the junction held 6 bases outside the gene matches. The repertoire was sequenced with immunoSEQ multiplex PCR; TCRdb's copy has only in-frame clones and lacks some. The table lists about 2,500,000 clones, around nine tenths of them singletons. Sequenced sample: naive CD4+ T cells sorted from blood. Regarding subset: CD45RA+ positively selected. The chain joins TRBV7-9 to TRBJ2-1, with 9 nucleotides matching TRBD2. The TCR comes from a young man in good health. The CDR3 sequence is CASSSLGLAPYNEQFF. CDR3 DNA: TGTGCCAGCAGCTCCCTGGGACTAGCCCCCTACAATGAGCAGTTCTTC.